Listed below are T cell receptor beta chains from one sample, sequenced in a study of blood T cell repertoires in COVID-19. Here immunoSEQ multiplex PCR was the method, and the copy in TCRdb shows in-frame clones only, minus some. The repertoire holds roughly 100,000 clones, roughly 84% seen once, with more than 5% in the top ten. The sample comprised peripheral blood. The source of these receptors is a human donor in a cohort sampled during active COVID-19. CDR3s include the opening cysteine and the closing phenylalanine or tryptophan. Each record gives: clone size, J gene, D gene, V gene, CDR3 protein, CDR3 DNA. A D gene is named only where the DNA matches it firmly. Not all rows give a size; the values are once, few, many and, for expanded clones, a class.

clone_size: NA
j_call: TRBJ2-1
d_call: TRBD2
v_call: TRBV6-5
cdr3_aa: CASIPRRGSYNEQFF
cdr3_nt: TGTGCCAGCATCCCACGGCGGGGGTCCTACAATGAGCAGTTCTTC

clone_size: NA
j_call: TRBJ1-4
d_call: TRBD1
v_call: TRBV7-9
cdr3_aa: CASSPGQGGNEKLFF
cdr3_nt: TGTGCCAGCAGCCCCGGACAGGGAGGAAACGAAAAACTGTTTTTT

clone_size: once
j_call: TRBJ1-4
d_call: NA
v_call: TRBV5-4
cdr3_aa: CASSLGLPATNEKLFF
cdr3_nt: TGTGCCAGCAGCTTGGGGCTGCCTGCAACTAATGAAAAACTGTTTTTT

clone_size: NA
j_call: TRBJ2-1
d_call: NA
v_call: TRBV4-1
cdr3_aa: CASSHSLSYNEQFF
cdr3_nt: TGCGCCAGCAGCCATAGTCTCTCCTACAATGAGCAGTTCTTC

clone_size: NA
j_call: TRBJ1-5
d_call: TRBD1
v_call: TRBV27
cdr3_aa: CASSLRQGNQPQHF
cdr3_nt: TGTGCCAGCAGTTTACGACAGGGAAATCAGCCCCAGCATTTT

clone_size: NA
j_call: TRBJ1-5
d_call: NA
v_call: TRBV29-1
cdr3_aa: CSVLEGNQPQHF
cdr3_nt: TGCAGCGTTCTTGAGGGCAATCAGCCCCAGCATTTT

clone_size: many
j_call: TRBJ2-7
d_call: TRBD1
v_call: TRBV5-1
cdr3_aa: CASKAGGENYEQYF
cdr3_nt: TGCGCCAGCAAAGCAGGGGGCGAAAATTACGAGCAGTACTTC

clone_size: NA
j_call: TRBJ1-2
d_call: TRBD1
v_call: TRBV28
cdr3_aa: CASSSNLDVGTATNYGYTF
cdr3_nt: TGTGCCAGCAGTTCAAACCTAGATGTGGGGACAGCGACAAACTATGGCTACACCTTC

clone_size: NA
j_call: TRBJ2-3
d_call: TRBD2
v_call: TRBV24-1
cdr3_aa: CATSDFPSGAGVRNTDTQYF
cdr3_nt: TGTGCCACCAGTGATTTCCCGTCCGGAGCGGGAGTAAGGAACACAGATACGCAGTATTTT

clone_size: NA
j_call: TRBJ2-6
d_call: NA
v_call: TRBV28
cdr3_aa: CASSLGGTSGANVLTF
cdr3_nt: TGTGCCAGCAGTTTGGGAGGGACATCTGGGGCCAACGTCCTGACTTTC

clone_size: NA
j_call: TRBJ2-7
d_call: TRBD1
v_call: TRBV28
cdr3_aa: CAARDRVPYEQYF
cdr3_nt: TGTGCCGCGAGGGACAGGGTTCCCTACGAGCAGTACTTC